Each of the 8 T cell receptor beta chains below was sequenced from the same sample in a study of shared clonotypes between healthy human individuals. As defined, naive CD8 cells were CD45RO-negative and positively selected for CCR7, with terminally differentiated effector memory CD45RA+ cells excluded. Profiled with immunoSEQ multiplex PCR; TCRdb holds only in-frame clones, not every one. The sample includes about 590,000 clones, around 95% of them seen just once. Sequencing was done on a sample of naive CD8+ T cells sorted from blood. These TCRs come from a woman aged 25 to 45 in good health.

The gene calls are TRBV7-6 and TRBJ1-5, with D uncertain. Per the germline V gene, CDR1 is SGHVS and CDR2 is FNYEAQ. CDR3 length: 18 residues. The V gene lost 3 bases and the J gene lost 0 bases, with 18 bases spanning the gap. This CDR3 is CASSLVEGAVYSNQPQHF. In DNA form, the CDR3 reads TGTGCCAGCAGCTTGGTTGAGGGAGCGGTTTATAGCAATCAGCCCCAGCATTTT.

The V call is TRBV7-9, the J call TRBJ2-5; D uncertain. CDR1 SEHNR and CDR2 FQNEAQ come from the germline V gene (reference sequence). V was shortened by 2 bases and J by 2 bases, with 9 bases between the two germline ends. The CDR3 is 14 residues long. CDR3 sequence reads: CASSLKLKQETQYF. In nucleotides, the CDR3 is TGTGCCAGCAGCTTAAAGCTAAAGCAAGAGACCCAGTACTTC.

The chain couples TRBV14 to TRBJ1-2; 7 positions agree with TRBD1. Germline loops: CDR1 SGHDN, CDR2 FVKESK. V gave up 4 bases and J gave up 4 bases; unmatched junction bases: 3. The CDR3 covers 13 residues. The CDR3 region is CASSPGQLYGYTF. CDR3 coding DNA: TGTGCCAGCAGCCCGGGACAGCTCTATGGCTACACCTTC.

The CDR3: CASSSGDSYNEQFF. In DNA, the CDR3 is TGTGCCAGCAGTTCTGGCGACTCCTACAATGAGCAGTTCTTC. The rearrangement uses TRBV27 and TRBJ2-1; D gene uncertain. The CDR3 runs 14 residues. Germline-derived CDR1 and CDR2 are MNHEY and SMNVEV (reference sequence). V lost 4 bases to trimming and J lost 0 bases, with 7 bases between them.

V gene TRBV7-8 combines with J gene TRBJ2-1, with 11 bases lining up with TRBD2. This CDR3 has 14 amino acids. J lost 8 bases, V lost 4 bases, and 4 bases had no gene match. The germline CDR1 and CDR2 sequences are SGHVS and FQNEAQ. As DNA, the CDR3 is TGTGCCAGCAGCTACACTAGCGGGAGCGATGAGCAGTTCTTC. This gives the protein CASSYTSGSDEQFF.

V is TRBV5-1 and J is TRBJ1-5, with a possible D match to TRBD1 (5 bases). CDR3 size: 15 residues. Trimming shortened V by 7 bases and J by 5 bases, and 19 bases separated the two germline ends. Germline CDR1 SGHRS, CDR2 YFSETQ. CDR3: CASQEGSGDHQPQHF. For the CDR3, the DNA is TGCGCCAGCCAGGAGGGATCCGGGGACCATCAGCCCCAGCATTTT.

About this clone: The same CDR3 also results from other DNA sequences found in this sample. The chain recombines TRBV19 with TRBJ2-7, with D possibly TRBD2 on 6 matching bases. Germline CDR1 reads LNHDA; CDR2 reads SQIVND (reference sequence). The V and J ends lost 3 bases and 3 bases respectively, with 12 bases between them. The CDR3 covers 14 residues. This chain's CDR3 is CASSIGQGGYEQYF. The CDR3 region has the DNA TGTGCCAGTAGTATCGGGCAGGGAGGCTACGAGCAGTACTTC.

The chain links TRBV27 to TRBJ2-3; TRBD2 agrees at 10 bases. The CDR3 extends over 16 amino acids. In germline, CDR1 is MNHEY, CDR2 SMNVEV (reference sequence). The ends lost 5 bases at V and 4 bases at J; junction bases unmatched: 9. This CDR3 reads CASSPLAGALADTQYF. The CDR3 DNA follows: TGTGCCAGCAGTCCCCTAGCGGGAGCCCTAGCAGATACGCAGTATTTT.